The 13 T cell receptor beta chains in this list originate from one sample, sequenced in a study of T cell repertoires in cytomegalovirus infection. In TCRdb, the reads were re-called with MiXCR into one record per CDR3 protein. This table holds around 260,000 distinct CDR3 sequences, 8% to 9.5% found once. The specimen sequenced was PBMCs. The receptors originated from a human donor in good health (CMV status not recorded). Some clones in this sample may be carry-over from other donors' samples.

At least ten counts were recorded for this clonotype. CDR3 sequence: CASSSPYGNTEAFF. The CDR3 DNA is TGTGCCAGCAGTTCCCCCTACGGGAACACTGAAGCTTTCTTT. The chain uses TRBV12-3 or TRBV12-4 and TRBJ1-1; D gene ambiguous. This CDR3 comprises 14 residues. V was trimmed by 4 bases and J by 1 base, leaving 10 bases between them.

This clonotype was seen ten or more times. The J gene is TRBJ1-1, the V gene TRBV11-3, with D perhaps matching TRBD1 (6 bases). Trimming removed 2 bases at V and 4 bases at J, with 11 bases between. CDR1 and CDR2 from the germline V gene are SGHNT and YENEEA. The CDR3 has 14 amino acids. CDR3 sequence: CASSLRTEGTEAFF. CDR3 coding DNA: TGTGCCAGCAGCTTAAGGACAGAGGGCACTGAAGCTTTCTTT. Full variable domain (remainder filled in from reference TRBV11-3 and TRBJ1-1): EAGVVQSPRYKIIEKKQPVAFWCNPISGHNTLYWYLQNLGQGPELLIRYENEEAVDDSQLPKDRFSAERLKGVDSTLKIQPAELGDSAVYLCASSLRTEGTEAFFGQGTRLTVV.

In its sample, this clonotype was seen many times. In nucleotides, the CDR3 is TGTGCCAGTAGTGACAGGACAGTTAATCAGCCCCAGCATTTT. Its translation is CASSDRTVNQPQHF. The chain carries TRBV19 and TRBJ1-5, with D possibly matching TRBD1 (6 bases). The length of the CDR3 is 14 residues. Germline-derived CDR1 and CDR2 are LNHDA and SQIVND (reference sequence). V gave up 5 bases and J gave up 4 bases, with 12 bases separating them.

This clonotype was observed many times. The chain carries TRBV5-6 and TRBJ2-1; D uncertain. V gave up 2 bases and J gave up 7 bases, with 25 bases separating them. Looked up from germline, CDR1 is SGHDT and CDR2 is YYEEEE. The CDR3 loop spans 18 amino acids. DNA for the CDR3: TGTGCCAGCAGCTTCTTGCCATCTAGAACGAGGACCAGGAATGAGCAGTTCTTC. Amino acids: CASSFLPSRTRTRNEQFF.

This clonotype was seen at least ten times. The chain carries TRBV5-6 and TRBJ2-3; no definite D call. The germline V and J ends were trimmed by 1 base and 2 bases, with 11 bases remaining between them. This CDR3 is 15 amino acids long. Germline V gene data show CDR1 as SGHDT and CDR2 as YYEEEE. The CDR3 coding sequence is TGTGCCAGCAGCTTGACCGGGTCGCACACAGATACGCAGTATTTT. Encoded protein: CASSLTGSHTDTQYF.

In this sample, this clonotype turned up many times. DNA for the CDR3: TGTGCCAGCAGCTTTGGCGGGGTGGGATTGGATACGCAGTATTTT. It specifies CASSFGGVGLDTQYF. The chain combines TRBV7-2 with TRBJ2-3, with a possible D match to TRBD2 (6 bases). V shed 3 bases and J shed 6 bases, with 16 bases lying between them. Germline CDR1 and CDR2: SGHTA and FQGNSA. The CDR3 length is 15 residues.

V usage is TRBV5-1 and J usage is TRBJ2-7, with D tentatively TRBD2 (5 bases). V was cut by 1 base and J by 2 bases, with 10 bases left in between. CDR3 length equals 14 residues. The V gene's germline CDR1 is SGHRS and CDR2 YFSETQ. The CDR3 loop reads CASSLTTGTYEQYF. The CDR3 bases are TGCGCCAGCAGCTTGACGACGGGAACCTACGAGCAGTACTTC.

J is TRBJ1-5 and V is TRBV20-1; tentatively, D is TRBD1 (5 bases). The CDR3 consists of 12 residues. Germline V gene sequence: CDR1 DFQATT, CDR2 SNEGSKA (reference sequence). The V end lost 5 bases, the J end lost 1 base, and 6 bases lay between the germline ends. The DNA of the CDR3 is TGCAGTGCTTGGGACAGCAATCAGCCCCAGCATTTT. Its translation: CSAWDSNQPQHF.

This clonotype was detected many times. The rearrangement joins TRBV7-2 to TRBJ2-2, with D perhaps assigned TRBD1 or TRBD2 (6 bases each). The germline CDR1 and CDR2 sequences are SGHTA and FQGNSA. The CDR3 has 18 amino acids. Trimming cost V 5 bases and J 6 bases, with 25 bases left between them. CDR3 nucleotides: TGTGCCAGCAGCCCGCGGGCCCTGACAGGTTGGAGGGCCGGGGAGCTGTTTTTT. Its protein product is CASSPRALTGWRAGELFF.

This clonotype was seen at least ten times. The rearrangement uses TRBV20-1 and TRBJ2-7; D ambiguous. CDR1 DFQATT and CDR2 SNEGSKA come from the germline V gene (reference sequence). The germline V and J ends were trimmed by 7 bases and 0 bases, with 10 bases remaining between them. The CDR3 runs to 12 residues. In DNA form, the CDR3 reads TGCAGTGGAAAACAGAGCTCCTACGAGCAGTACTTC. Its translation is CSGKQSSYEQYF.

In its sample, this clonotype was seen a few times. The chain links TRBV19 to TRBJ1-2; 7 positions agree with TRBD1. V lost 3 bases and J lost 4; bases outside the gene matches: 8. Germline CDR1 LNHDA, CDR2 SQIVND (reference sequence). This CDR3 region has 15 residues. The CDR3 is CASSMSEGAFYGYTF. DNA of the CDR3: TGTGCCAGTAGTATGTCTGAGGGGGCTTTCTATGGCTACACCTTC.

Concerning this clonotype: With a much larger clone just one base away, this may be a read error. The rearrangement links TRBV7-2 to TRBJ2-3, with D possibly being TRBD1 (5 bases). There are 15 residues in the CDR3. V shed 1 base and J shed 0 bases, with 8 bases lying between them. The germline CDR1 and CDR2 sequences are SGHTA and FQGNSA. The CDR3 is CASSLEGISTDTQYF. In DNA form, the CDR3 reads TGTGCCAGCAGCTTAGAGGGGATTAGCACAGATACGCAGTATTTT.

Many counts were recorded for this clonotype. The CDR3 protein is CASSLSGTAQYF. CDR3 coding DNA: TGTGCCAGCAGTTTGTCCGGGACGGCGCAGTATTTT. The genes are TRBV28 and TRBJ2-3; D possibly uses TRBD1 or TRBD2 (5 bases each). Trimming stripped 3 bases from V and 10 bases from J, with 11 bases between. The CDR3 covers 12 residues. In germline, CDR1 is MDHEN, CDR2 SYDVKM.